This TCR beta chain was profiled in a study of T cell responses to AZD1222 COVID-19 vaccine. General study findings and limits: The repertoires were collected only after the peak T cell response.

Clones were read by immunoSEQ multiplex PCR, and TCRdb kept only the in-frame ones, dropping some. This table holds almost 70,000 clones, about four fifths found once. As to this clone: Antigen specificity is unknown.

The receptor was derived from an adult who received the AZD1222 COVID-19 vaccine. The sample was peripheral blood, taken 28 days after the second AZD1222 dose.

CDR3 in DNA: TGTGCCAGCAGCTTAGGCCGGACAGGGTATAGCAATCAGCCCCAGCATTTT. Protein product: CASSLGRTGYSNQPQHF. The chain employs TRBV11-2 and TRBJ1-5; 8 nucleotides agree with TRBD1. Germline trimming cut 1 base from V and 0 bases from J; bases unmatched to any gene: 5. Germline CDR1 and CDR2: SGHAT and FQNNGV. The CDR3 has 17 residues.